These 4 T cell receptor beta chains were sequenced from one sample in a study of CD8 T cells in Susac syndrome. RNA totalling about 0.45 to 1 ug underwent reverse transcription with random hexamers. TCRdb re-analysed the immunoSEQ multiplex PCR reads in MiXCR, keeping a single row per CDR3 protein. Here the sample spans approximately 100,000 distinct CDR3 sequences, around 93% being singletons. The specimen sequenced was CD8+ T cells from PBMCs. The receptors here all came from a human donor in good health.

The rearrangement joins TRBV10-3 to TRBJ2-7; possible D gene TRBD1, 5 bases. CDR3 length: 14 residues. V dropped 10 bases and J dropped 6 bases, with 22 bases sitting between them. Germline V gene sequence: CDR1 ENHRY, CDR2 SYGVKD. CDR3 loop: CATTPDSLGGEQYF. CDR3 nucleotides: TGTGCCACCACGCCTGACAGCCTGGGTGGCGAGCAGTACTTC.

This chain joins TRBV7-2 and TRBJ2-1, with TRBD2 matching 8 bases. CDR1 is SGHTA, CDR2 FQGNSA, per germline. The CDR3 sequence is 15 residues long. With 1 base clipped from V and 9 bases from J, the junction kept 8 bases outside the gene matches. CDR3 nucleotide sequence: TGTGCCAGCAGCTTAGTCGGGGGGGCGCATGGTGAGCAGTTCTTC. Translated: CASSLVGGAHGEQFF.

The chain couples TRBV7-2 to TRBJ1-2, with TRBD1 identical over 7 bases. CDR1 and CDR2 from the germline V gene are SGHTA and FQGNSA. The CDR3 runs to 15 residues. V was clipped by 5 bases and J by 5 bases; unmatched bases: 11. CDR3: CASSAKGGAGYGYTF. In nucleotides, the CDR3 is TGTGCCAGCAGCGCCAAAGGGGGCGCGGGGTATGGCTACACCTTC.

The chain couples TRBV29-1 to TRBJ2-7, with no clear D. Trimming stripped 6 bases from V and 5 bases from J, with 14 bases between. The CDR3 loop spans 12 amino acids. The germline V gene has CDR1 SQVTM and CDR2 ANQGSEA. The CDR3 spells CSVGRRSNEQYF. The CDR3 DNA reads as TGCAGCGTCGGCCGGCGGTCTAACGAGCAGTACTTC.